One sample yielded the 13 T cell receptor beta chains listed below, sequenced in a study of blood T cell repertoires in COVID-19. Clones were read by immunoSEQ multiplex PCR, and TCRdb kept only the in-frame ones, dropping some. Of around 180,000 clones in the sample, about 74% are singletons; the top ten hold around 3%. The sample was peripheral blood. These receptors were obtained from a woman of 80 years or more with acute or convalescent COVID-19.

This chain links TRBV28 with TRBJ2-2; D is undetermined. The V and J ends lost 6 bases and 0 bases respectively, with 5 bases between them. In germline, CDR1 is MDHEN, CDR2 SYDVKM. This CDR3 spans 13 amino acids. The CDR3 DNA sequence: TGTGCCAGCAGCCTAACGAACACCGGGGAGCTGTTTTTT. Protein product: CASSLTNTGELFF. The entire variable domain, with the rest obtained from reference TRBV28 and TRBJ2-2, is as follows: DVKVTQSSRYLVKRTGEKVFLECVQDMDHENMFWYRQDPGLGLRLIYFSYDVKMKEKGDIPEGYSVSREKKERFSLILESASTNQTSMYLCASSLTNTGELFFGEGSRLTVL.

This clone has just a few counts. This rearrangement joins TRBV10-2 to TRBJ1-5, with 7 positions matching TRBD1. Per the germline V gene, CDR1 is WSHSY and CDR2 is SAAADI. The CDR3 extends over 17 amino acids. The junction had 10 bases not matched to a gene; V was cut back by 5 bases and J by 0 bases. The DNA for the CDR3 is TGCGCCAGCAGTCAACAGACAGGGAGTTATAGCAATCAGCCCCAGCATTTT. As protein: CASSQQTGSYSNQPQHF.

The rearrangement links TRBV7-9 to TRBJ2-3; 7 nucleotides line up with TRBD1. Per germline, CDR1 SEHNR and CDR2 FQNEAQ (reference sequence). The CDR3 is 15 residues long. With 4 bases clipped from V and 2 bases from J, the junction kept 6 bases outside the gene matches. The CDR3 spells CASSSRGQDTDTQYF. The CDR3 region has the DNA TGTGCCAGCAGCTCCAGAGGACAGGACACAGATACGCAGTATTTT. The full variable domain, with the rest looked up from reference TRBV7-9 and TRBJ2-3, is DTGVSQNPRHKITKRGQNVTFRCDPISEHNRLYWYRQTLGQGPEFLTYFQNEAQLEKSRLLSDRFSAERPKGSFSTLEIQRTEQGDSAMYLCASSSRGQDTDTQYFGPGTRLTVL.

This chain uses TRBV2 with TRBJ1-5; D gene ambiguous. CDR3 size: 13 residues. The V and J ends lost 5 bases and 4 bases respectively, with 9 bases between them. The germline V gene has CDR1 SNHLY and CDR2 FYNNEI. CDR3 residues: CASSTDMNQPQHF. The CDR3 nucleotides read TGTGCCAGCAGTACCGACATGAATCAGCCCCAGCATTTT.

The chain carries TRBV13 and TRBJ2-6; tentative D call: TRBD2 (5 bases). The length of the CDR3 is 17 residues. Germline V gene data show CDR1 as PRHDT and CDR2 as FYEKMQ (reference sequence). Trimming removed 5 bases at V and 4 bases at J, with 18 bases between. This chain's CDR3 is CASSHSGSSAGANVLTF. CDR3 in DNA: TGTGCCAGCAGCCACTCGGGGTCCAGCGCCGGGGCCAACGTCCTGACTTTC. The full variable domain, its missing parts supplied by reference TRBV13 and TRBJ2-6, is AAGVIQSPRHLIKEKRETATLKCYPIPRHDTVYWYQQGPGQDPQFLISFYEKMQSDKGSIPDRFSAQQFSDYHSELNMSSLELGDSALYFCASSHSGSSAGANVLTFGAGSRLTVL.

The chain combines TRBV27 with TRBJ1-1; D unclear. CDR1 is MNHEY and CDR2 is SMNVEV in the germline V gene (reference sequence). This CDR3 has 13 amino acids. Trimming took off 5 bases at V and 3 bases at J, with 10 bases between the two ends. The CDR3: CASSLTLYTEAFF. The CDR3 DNA sequence: TGTGCCAGCAGTCTGACACTTTACACTGAAGCTTTCTTT.

The chain couples TRBV9 to TRBJ1-6; D remains unclear. Germline loops: CDR1 SGDLS, CDR2 YYNGEE. V lost 6 bases, J lost 5 bases, and 12 bases lay in between. This CDR3 has 14 amino acids. The CDR3 here is CASTVDGNNSPLHF. In DNA form, the CDR3 reads TGTGCCAGCACCGTCGACGGGAATAATTCACCCCTCCACTTT.

The J gene is TRBJ2-7, the V gene TRBV3-1 (or the pseudogene TRBV3-2); 10 nucleotides agree with TRBD2. This CDR3 is built from 15 residues. Trimming at V came to 1 base and at J to 3 bases, leaving 3 bases not matched to a gene. Per the germline V gene, CDR1 is LGHDT and CDR2 is YNNKEL (reference sequence). CDR3 nucleotides: TGTGCCAGCAGCCAAGGTCTAGCGGGAGTCTACGAGCAGTACTTC. This codes for CASSQGLAGVYEQYF.

V usage is TRBV28 and J usage is TRBJ2-1; D call uncertain. The CDR3 length is 14 residues. The germline CDR1 and CDR2 sequences are MDHEN and SYDVKM. The V end lost 8 bases, the J end lost 4 bases, and 15 bases lay between the germline ends. DNA for the CDR3: TGTGCCAGCCTACCCCCTAGTGATTACAATGAGCAGTTCTTC. This encodes CASLPPSDYNEQFF.

V usage is TRBV5-1 and J usage is TRBJ2-2; D uncertain. CDR3 size: 15 residues. The germline CDR1 and CDR2 sequences are SGHRS and YFSETQ. V was trimmed by 3 bases and J by 0 bases, leaving 9 bases between them. The CDR3 spells CASSYQTANTGELFF. CDR3 coding DNA: TGCGCCAGCAGCTATCAGACTGCGAACACCGGGGAGCTGTTTTTT.

This clone has just a few counts. V gene TRBV27 combines with J gene TRBJ1-1; D is possibly TRBD1 (5 bases). Germline CDR1 reads MNHEY; CDR2 reads SMNVEV (reference sequence). Trimming took off 0 bases at V and 6 bases at J, with 14 bases between the two ends. This CDR3 has 15 amino acids. CDR3 bases: TGTGCCAGCAGTTTATCGAGGAGGGGAAGGGCTGAAGCTTTCTTT. Translating gives CASSLSRRGRAEAFF.

The rearrangement links TRBV25-1 to TRBJ2-1; 8 nucleotides line up with TRBD1. V shed 2 bases and J 1 base; nucleotides not matched to a gene: 7. Germline lookup yields CDR1 MGHDK and CDR2 SYGVNS. The length of the CDR3 is 17 residues. This CDR3 reads CASSETRGRGSYNEQFF. CDR3 in DNA: TGTGCCAGCAGTGAAACCAGGGGGCGGGGTTCCTACAATGAGCAGTTCTTC.

The V call is TRBV7-2, the J call TRBJ1-5, with 9 bases aligning to TRBD1. CDR1 is SGHTA, CDR2 FQGNSA, per germline. J was trimmed by 4 bases and V by 6 bases; bases with no gene match: 7. This CDR3 is built from 15 residues. CDR3 in amino acids: CASRPPGTGNQPQHF. In nucleotides, the CDR3 is TGTGCCAGCAGACCCCCCGGGACAGGGAATCAGCCCCAGCATTTT.